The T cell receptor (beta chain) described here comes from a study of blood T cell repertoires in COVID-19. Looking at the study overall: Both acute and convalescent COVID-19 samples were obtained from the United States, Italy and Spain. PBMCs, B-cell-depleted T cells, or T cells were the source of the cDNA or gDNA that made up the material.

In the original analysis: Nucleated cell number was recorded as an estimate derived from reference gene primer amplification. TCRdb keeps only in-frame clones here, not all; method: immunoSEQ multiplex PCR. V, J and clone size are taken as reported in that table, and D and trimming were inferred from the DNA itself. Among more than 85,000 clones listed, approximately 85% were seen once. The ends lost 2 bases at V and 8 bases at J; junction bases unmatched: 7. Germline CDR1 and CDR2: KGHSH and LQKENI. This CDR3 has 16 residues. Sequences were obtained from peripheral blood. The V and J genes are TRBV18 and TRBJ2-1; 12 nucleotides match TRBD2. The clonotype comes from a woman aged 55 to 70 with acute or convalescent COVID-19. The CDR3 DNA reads TGTGCCAGCTCACCAGGTCTAGCGGGAGGGCTTGATGAGCAGTTCTTC. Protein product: CASSPGLAGGLDEQFF.